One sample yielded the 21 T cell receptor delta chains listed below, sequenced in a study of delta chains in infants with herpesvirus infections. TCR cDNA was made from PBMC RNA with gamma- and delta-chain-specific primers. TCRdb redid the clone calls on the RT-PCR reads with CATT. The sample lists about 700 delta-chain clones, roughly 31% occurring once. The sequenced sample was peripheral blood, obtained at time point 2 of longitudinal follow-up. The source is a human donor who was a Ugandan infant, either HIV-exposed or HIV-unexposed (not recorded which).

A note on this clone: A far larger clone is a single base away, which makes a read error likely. The CDR3 DNA is TGTGCTCTTGGGGAACCCTCCTTCTCACACTACTGGGGACCCCACACCGATAAACCCATCTTT. Amino acid sequence: CALGEPSFSHYWGPHTDKPIF. The chain has TRDV1 and TRDJ1, with 7 positions matching TRDD3. The CDR3 extends over 21 amino acids. Germline values: CDR1 TSWWSYY, CDR2 QGS.

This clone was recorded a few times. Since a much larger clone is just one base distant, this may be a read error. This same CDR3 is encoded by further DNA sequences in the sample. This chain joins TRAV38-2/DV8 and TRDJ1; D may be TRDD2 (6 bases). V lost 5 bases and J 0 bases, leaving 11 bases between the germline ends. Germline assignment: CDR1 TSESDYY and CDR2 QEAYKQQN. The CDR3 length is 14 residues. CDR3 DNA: TGTGCTTATAGACCTTCCCCATACACCGATAAACTCATCTTT. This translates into CAYRPSPYTDKLIF.

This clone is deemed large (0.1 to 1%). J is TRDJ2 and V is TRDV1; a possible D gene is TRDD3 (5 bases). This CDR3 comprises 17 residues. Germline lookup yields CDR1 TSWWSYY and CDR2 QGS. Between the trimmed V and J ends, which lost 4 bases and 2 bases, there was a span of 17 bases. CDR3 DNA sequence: TGTGCTCTTGGGGCCACCCAGACGGCTGGGTTGACAGCACAACTCTTCTTT. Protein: CALGATQTAGLTAQLFF.

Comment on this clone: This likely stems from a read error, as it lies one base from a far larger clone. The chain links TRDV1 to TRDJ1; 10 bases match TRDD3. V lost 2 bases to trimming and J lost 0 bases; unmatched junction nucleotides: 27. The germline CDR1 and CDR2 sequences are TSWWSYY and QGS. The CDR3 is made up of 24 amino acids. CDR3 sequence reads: CALGESNVQLWYWGIGGDTDKLIF. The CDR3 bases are TGTGCTCTTGGGGAAAGTAACGTTCAATTGTGGTACTGGGGGATCGGGGGAGACACCGATAAACTCATCTTT.

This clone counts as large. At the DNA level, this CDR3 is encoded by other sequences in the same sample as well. The CDR3: CALGERSYEILGDTGKLIF. For the CDR3, the DNA is TGTGCTCTTGGGGAAAGGTCCTACGAGATCCTGGGGGATACGGGTAAACTCATCTTT. The V call is TRDV1, the J call TRDJ1; TRDD3 matches 12 bases. Unmatched junction bases numbered 17, after V lost 2 bases and J lost 7 bases. CDR1 is TSWWSYY, CDR2 QGS, per germline. The CDR3 has 19 amino acids.

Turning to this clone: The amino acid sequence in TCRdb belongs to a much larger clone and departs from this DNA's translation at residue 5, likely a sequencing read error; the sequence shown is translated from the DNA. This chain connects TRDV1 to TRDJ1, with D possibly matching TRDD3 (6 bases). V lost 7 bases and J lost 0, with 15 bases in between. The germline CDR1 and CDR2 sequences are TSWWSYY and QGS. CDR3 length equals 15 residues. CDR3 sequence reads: CALEHKGDNTDKLIF. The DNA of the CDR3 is TGTGCTCTTGAGCACAAGGGGGACAACACCGATAAACTCATCTTT.

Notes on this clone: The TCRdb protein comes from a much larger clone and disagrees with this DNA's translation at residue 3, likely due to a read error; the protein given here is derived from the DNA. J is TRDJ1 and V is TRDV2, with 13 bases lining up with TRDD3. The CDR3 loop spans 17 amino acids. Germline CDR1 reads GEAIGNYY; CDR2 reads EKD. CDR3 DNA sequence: TGTGCCGGTGACTCCCGTACTGGGGGATACGGGTCCGATAAACTCATCTTT. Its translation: CAGDSRTGGYGSDKLIF.

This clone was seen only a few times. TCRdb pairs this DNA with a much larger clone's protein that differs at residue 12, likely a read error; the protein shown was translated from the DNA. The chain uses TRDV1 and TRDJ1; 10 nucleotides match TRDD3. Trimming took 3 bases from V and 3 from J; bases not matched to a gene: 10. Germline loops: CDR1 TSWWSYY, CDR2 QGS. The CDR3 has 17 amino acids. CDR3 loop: CALGDPPVLGDADKLIF. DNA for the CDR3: TGTGCTCTTGGGGATCCTCCAGTACTGGGGGATGCCGATAAACTCATCTTT.

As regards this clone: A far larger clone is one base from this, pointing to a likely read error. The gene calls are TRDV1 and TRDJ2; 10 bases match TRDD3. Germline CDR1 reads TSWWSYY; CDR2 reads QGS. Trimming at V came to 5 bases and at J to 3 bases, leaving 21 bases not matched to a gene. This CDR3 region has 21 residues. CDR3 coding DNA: TGTGCTCTTGGGCCAACTTCCTTTCTTGGCTGGGGGATAAGTGTGACAGCACAACTCTTCTTT. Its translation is CALGPTSFLGWGISVTAQLFF.

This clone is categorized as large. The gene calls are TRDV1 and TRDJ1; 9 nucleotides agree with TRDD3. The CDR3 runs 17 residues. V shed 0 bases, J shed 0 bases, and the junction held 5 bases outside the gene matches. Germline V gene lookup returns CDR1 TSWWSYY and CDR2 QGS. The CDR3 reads CALGELYWGRNTDKLIF. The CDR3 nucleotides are TGTGCTCTTGGGGAACTTTACTGGGGGAGAAACACCGATAAACTCATCTTT.

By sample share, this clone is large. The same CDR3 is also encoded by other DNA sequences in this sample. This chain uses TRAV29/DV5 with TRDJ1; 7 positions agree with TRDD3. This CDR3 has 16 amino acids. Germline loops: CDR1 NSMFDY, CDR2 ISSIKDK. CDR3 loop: CALIPWAPGDDDKLIF. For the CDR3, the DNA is TGTGCTCTGATTCCCTGGGCCCCGGGGGATGACGATAAACTCATCTTT.

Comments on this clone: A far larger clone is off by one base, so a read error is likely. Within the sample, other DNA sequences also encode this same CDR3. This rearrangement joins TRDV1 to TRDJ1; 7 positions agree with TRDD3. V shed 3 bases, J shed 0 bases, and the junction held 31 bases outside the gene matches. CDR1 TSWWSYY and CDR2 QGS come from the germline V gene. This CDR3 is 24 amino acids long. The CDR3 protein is CALGEVPTLYYWGKSGTYTDKLIF. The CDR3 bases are TGTGCTCTTGGGGAGGTTCCCACCCTCTACTACTGGGGCAAATCTGGAACGTACACCGATAAACTCATCTTT.

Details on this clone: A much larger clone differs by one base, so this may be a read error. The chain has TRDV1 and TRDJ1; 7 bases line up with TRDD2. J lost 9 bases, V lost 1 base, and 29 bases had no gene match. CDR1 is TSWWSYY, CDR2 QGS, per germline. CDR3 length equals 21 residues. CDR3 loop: CALGEPLFLHTIVALTAQLIF. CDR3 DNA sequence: TGTGCTCTTGGGGAACCCCTTTTCCTACATACTATCGTTGCTTTGACAGCACAACTCATCTTT.

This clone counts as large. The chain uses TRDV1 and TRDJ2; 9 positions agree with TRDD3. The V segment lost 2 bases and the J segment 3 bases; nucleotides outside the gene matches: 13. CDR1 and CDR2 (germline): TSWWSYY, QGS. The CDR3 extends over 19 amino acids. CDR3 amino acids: CALGESPTWGIRLTAQLFF. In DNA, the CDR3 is TGTGCTCTTGGGGAATCCCCTACGTGGGGGATAAGGCTGACAGCACAACTCTTCTTT.

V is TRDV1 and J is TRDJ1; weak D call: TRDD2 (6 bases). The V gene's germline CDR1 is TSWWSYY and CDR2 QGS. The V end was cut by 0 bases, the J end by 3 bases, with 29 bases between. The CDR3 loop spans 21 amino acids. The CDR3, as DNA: TGTGCTCTTGGGGAACTATTCCCTTCCCGACCTGGGCCTTTTACTGCCGATAAACTCATCTTT. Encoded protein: CALGELFPSRPGPFTADKLIF.

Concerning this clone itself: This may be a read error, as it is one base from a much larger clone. Here the CDR3 DNA reads TGTGCTCTTGGGGAGAAACCCTGGGGCAAACTCATCTTT. It encodes CALGEKPWGKLIF. The chain carries TRDV1 and TRDJ1, with D possibly being TRDD3 (6 bases). Trimming cost V 3 bases and J 8 bases, with 13 bases left between them. The CDR3 sequence is 13 residues long. The germline CDR1 and CDR2 sequences are TSWWSYY and QGS.

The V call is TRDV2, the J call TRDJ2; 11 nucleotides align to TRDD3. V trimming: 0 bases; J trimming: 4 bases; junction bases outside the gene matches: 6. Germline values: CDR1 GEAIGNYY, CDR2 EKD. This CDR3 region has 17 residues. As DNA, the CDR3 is TGTGCCTGTGACACCGTGGGGGATACGCGAGAGACAGCACAACTCTTCTTT. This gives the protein CACDTVGDTRETAQLFF.

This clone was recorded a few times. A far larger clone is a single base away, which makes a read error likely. The CDR3 DNA sequence: TGTGCTCTTGGGGTTTCCGGGGTGGGGGATTACACCGATAAACTCATCTTT. Translating it yields CALGVSGVGDYTDKLIF. The chain recombines TRDV1 with TRDJ1; 8 bases are shared with TRDD3. V shed 4 bases, J shed 0 bases, and the junction held 10 bases outside the gene matches. The CDR3 sequence is 17 residues long. The germline gives CDR1 TSWWSYY, CDR2 QGS.

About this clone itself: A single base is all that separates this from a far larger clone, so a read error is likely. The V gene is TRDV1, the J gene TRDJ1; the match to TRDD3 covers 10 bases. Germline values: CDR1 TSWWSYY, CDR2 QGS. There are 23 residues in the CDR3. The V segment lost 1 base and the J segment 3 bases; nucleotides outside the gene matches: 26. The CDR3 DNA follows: TGTGCTCTTGGGGAACCTGCACCACTCCTTCGGTACTGGGGGATGTACCACGCCGATAAACTCATCTTT. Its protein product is CALGEPAPLLRYWGMYHADKLIF.

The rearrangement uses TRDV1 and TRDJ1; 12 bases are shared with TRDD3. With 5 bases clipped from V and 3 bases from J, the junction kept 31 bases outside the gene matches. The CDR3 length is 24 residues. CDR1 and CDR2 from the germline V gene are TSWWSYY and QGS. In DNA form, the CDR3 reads TGTGCTCTTGGGCCCCATATCGCCTTCTCTCACTGGGGGATACTGGAAAGGGGTCCCGATAAACTCATCTTT. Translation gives CALGPHIAFSHWGILERGPDKLIF.

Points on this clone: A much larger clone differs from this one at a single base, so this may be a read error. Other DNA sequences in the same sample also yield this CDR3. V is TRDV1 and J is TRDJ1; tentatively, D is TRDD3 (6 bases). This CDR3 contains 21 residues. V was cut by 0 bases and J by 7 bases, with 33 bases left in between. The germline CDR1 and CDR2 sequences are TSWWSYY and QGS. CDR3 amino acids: CALGELGLDWWIHSSGGKLIF. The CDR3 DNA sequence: TGTGCTCTTGGGGAACTAGGCCTAGATTGGTGGATACATTCGAGTGGGGGTAAACTCATCTTT.